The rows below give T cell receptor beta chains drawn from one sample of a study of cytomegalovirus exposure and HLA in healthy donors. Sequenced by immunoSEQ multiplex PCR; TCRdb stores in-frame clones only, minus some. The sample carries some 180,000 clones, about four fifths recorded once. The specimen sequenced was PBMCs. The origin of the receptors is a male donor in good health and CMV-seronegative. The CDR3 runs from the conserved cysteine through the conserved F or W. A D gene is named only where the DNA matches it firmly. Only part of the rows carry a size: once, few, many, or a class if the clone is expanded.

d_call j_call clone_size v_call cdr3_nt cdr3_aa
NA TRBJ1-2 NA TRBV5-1 TGCGCCAGCAGCTTCTCCCGGAGTGGCTACACCTTC CASSFSRSGYTF
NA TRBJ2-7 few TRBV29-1 TGCAGCGTTGAAGACCGGGGCTCCTACGAGCAGTACTTC CSVEDRGSYEQYF
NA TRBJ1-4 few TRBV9 TGTGCCAGCAGCGTATCCTCCAGGGGTGAAAAACTGTTTTTT CASSVSSRGEKLFF
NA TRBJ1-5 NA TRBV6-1 TGTGCCAGCAGTGGTGTGGCAGGGAATCAGCCCCAGCATTTT CASSGVAGNQPQHF
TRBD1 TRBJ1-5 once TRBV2 TGTGCCAGCAGGAATGGACAGGGCGTGCGTCAGCCCCAGCATTTT CASRNGQGVRQPQHF
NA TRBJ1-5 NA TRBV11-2 TGTGCCAGCAGCTTAGCGGGTCAGCCCCAGCATTTT CASSLAGQPQHF
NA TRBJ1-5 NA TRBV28 TGTGCCAGCAGTTTGGGAGGACGGGATCAGCCCCAGCATTTT CASSLGGRDQPQHF
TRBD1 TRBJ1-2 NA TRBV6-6 TGTGCCAGCAGTCCAACAGGGGATGGCTACACCTTC CASSPTGDGYTF
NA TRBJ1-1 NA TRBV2 TGTGCCAGCAGTGAAAGGGGCGGAGCTTTCTTT CASSERGGAFF
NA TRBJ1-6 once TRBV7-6 TGTGCCAGCAGCCCGGGGGGGTCCTATAATTCACCCCTCCACTTT CASSPGGSYNSPLHF
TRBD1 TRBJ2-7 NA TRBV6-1 TGTGCCAGCAGGCTAGACAGGGACTACGAGCAGTACTTC CASRLDRDYEQYF
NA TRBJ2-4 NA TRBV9 TGTGCCAGCAGCGTATCAGGGACCAAAAACATTCAGTACTTC CASSVSGTKNIQYF
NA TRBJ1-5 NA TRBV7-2 TGTGCCAGCAGTTTTGGGGGGGCGGATTATCAGCCCCAGCATTTT CASSFGGADYQPQHF
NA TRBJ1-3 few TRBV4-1 TGCGCCAGCACTTCCACAGGGCTTAGCTCTGGAAACACCATATATTTT CASTSTGLSSGNTIYF
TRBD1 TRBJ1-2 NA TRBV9 TGTGCCAGCAGCCCCCGGGACAGAGGAACTTGGACCTTC CASSPRDRGTWTF
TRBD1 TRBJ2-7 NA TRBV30 TGTGCCTGGAGTGTAACAGGGGGATACGAGCAGTACTTC CAWSVTGGYEQYF
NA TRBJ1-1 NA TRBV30 TGTGCCTGGAGCGTAGTTTTCTCCGAAGCTTTCTTT CAWSVVFSEAFF
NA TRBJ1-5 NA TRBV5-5 TGTGCCAGCAGCTTGGAGGGGTGGGGTAGCAATCAGCCCCAGCATTTT CASSLEGWGSNQPQHF
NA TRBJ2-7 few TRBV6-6 TGTGCCAGCACCACCATCGGGGGTGGCTACGAGCAGTACTTC CASTTIGGGYEQYF
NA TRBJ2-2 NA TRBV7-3 TGTGCCAGCAGCTTATTAGGGGTTGGGACCGGGGAGCTGTTTTTT CASSLLGVGTGELFF
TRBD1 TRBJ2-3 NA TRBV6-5 TGTGCCAGCAGCCTTCCGGGACAGGGGTCAGATACGCAGTATTTT CASSLPGQGSDTQYF
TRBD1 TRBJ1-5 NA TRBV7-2 TGTGCCAGCAGCTCCGACAGGGGGCTCGGTCAGCCCCAGCATTTT CASSSDRGLGQPQHF
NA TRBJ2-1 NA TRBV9 TGTGCCAGCAGCGCAGCGGGCCTATCCTACAATGAGCAGTTCTTC CASSAAGLSYNEQFF
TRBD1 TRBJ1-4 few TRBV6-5 TGTGCCAGCAGCCTGACAGGGCAGAGAGAAAAACTGTTTTTT CASSLTGQREKLFF
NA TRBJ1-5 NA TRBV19 TGTGCCAGTTCGGACTCCGGGTCCTACAATCAGCCCCAGCATTTT CASSDSGSYNQPQHF
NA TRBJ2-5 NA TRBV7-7 TGTGCCAGCAGCTTAGACAGGTACCAAGAGACCCAGTACTTC CASSLDRYQETQYF
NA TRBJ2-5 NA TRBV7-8 TGTGCCAGCAGCTTATACAACTATTACCAAGAGACCCAGTACTTC CASSLYNYYQETQYF
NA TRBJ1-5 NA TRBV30 TGTGCCTGGAACGGAGATAGCAATCAGCCCCAGCATTTT CAWNGDSNQPQHF
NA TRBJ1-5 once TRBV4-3 TGCGCCAGCAGCCCCTCGACTTTGGGCAATCAGCCCCAGCATTTT CASSPSTLGNQPQHF
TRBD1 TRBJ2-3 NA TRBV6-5 TGTGCCAGCAGGCCAACAGGGGGCTCTACGCAGTATTTT CASRPTGGSTQYF
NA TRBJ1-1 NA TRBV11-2 TGTGCCAGCACGTGGTTAGGGGGGGGGACTGAAGCTTTCTTT CASTWLGGGTEAFF
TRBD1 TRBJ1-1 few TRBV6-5 TGTGCCAGCAGTTACGGCAGGGGGGACACTGAAGCTTTCTTT CASSYGRGDTEAFF
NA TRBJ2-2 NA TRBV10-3 TGTGCCATCACCAGTGCCCCGGGACTCGCCGGGGAGCTGTTTTTT CAITSAPGLAGELFF
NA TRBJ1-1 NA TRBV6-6 TGTGCCACGTACAGGGAATCCACTGAAGCTTTCTTT CATYRESTEAFF
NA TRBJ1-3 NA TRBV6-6 TGTGCCAGCAGTTACCGGGGGATCTCTGGAAACACCATATATTTT CASSYRGISGNTIYF
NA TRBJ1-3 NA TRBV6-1 TGTGCCAGCAGGGCAGGGGTTCTAAGAAACACCATATATTTT CASRAGVLRNTIYF
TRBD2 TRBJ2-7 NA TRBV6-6 TGTGCCAGCAGTTCCGGGACTAGCGGATACGAGCAGTACTTC CASSSGTSGYEQYF
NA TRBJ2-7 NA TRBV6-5 TGTGCCAGCAGTTACGGGGGCAAGCAGTACTTC CASSYGGKQYF
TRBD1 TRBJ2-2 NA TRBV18 TGTGCCAGCTCACCCAGGGGGCTTAAGATTAACACCGGGGAGCTGTTTTTT CASSPRGLKINTGELFF
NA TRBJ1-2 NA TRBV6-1 TGTGCCAGCACTCTCCTAGCGGGGCCTAACTATGGCTACACCTTC CASTLLAGPNYGYTF
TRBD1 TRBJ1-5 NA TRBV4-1 TGCGCCAGCAGCCAAGTTCTCCCGGGACAGTCCCATAGCAATCAGCCCCAGCATTTT CASSQVLPGQSHSNQPQHF
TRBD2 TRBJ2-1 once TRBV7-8 TGTGCCAGCAGCTTCCTTAGTAGCGGGCCTGAGCAGTTCTTC CASSFLSSGPEQFF
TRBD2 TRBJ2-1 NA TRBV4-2 TGTGCCAGCAGCTATGGACTAGCGGGAAATGAGCAGTTCTTC CASSYGLAGNEQFF
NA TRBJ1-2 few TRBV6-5 TGTGCCAGCAGTTACTCTTGGGACTCACGGGGGGGCTACACCTTC CASSYSWDSRGGYTF
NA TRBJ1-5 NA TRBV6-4 TGTGCCAGCAGTGACTCTGCGACAGATCTGCCCCAGCATTTT CASSDSATDLPQHF
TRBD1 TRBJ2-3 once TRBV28 TGTGCCAGCAGTTCGACAGGGACAGATACGCAGTATTTT CASSSTGTDTQYF
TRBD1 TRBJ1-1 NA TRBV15 TGTGCCACCAGCAGGACGGGACAGCAGAACACTGAAGCTTTCTTT CATSRTGQQNTEAFF
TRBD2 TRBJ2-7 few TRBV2 TGTGCCAGCAGGCCCCGGGGGGACTACGAGCAGTACTTC CASRPRGDYEQYF
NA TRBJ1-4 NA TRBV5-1 TGCGCCAGCAGCTTGGGACAGGCAAATGAAAAACTGTTTTTT CASSLGQANEKLFF
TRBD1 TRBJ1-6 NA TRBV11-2 TGTGCCAGCAGCTTAGGCGCTTATCTGGGACAGGGGAATTCACCCCTCCACTTT CASSLGAYLGQGNSPLHF
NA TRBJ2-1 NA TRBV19 TGTGCCAGTAGTACAGACTGGAGCTCCTACAATGAGCAGTTCTTC CASSTDWSSYNEQFF
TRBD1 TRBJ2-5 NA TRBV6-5 TGTGCCAGCAGTCTGGACAGGGGGGGAGAGACCCAGTACTTC CASSLDRGGETQYF
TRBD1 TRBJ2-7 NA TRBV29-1 TGCAGCGTTGCGCCGGGACAGGGGGCGGGGGAGCAGTACTTC CSVAPGQGAGEQYF
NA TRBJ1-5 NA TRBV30 TGTGCCTGGAGTGAGGGGAACGTCAATCAGCCCCAGCATTTT CAWSEGNVNQPQHF
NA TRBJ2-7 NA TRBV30 TGTGCCTGGAGTGTACTCTTCCCAGGGATCTACGAGCAGTACTTC CAWSVLFPGIYEQYF